Below, 13 T cell receptor beta chains from the same sample are listed, as sequenced in a study of blood T cell repertoires in COVID-19. Sequenced by immunoSEQ multiplex PCR; TCRdb stores in-frame clones only, minus some. The table has 250,000 to 400,000 clones, 88% seen once. The sample was peripheral blood. These receptors were taken from a young woman with COVID-19, enrolled during active disease.

The chain uses TRBV28 and TRBJ2-5; TRBD1 agrees at 9 bases. The V gene's germline CDR1 is MDHEN and CDR2 SYDVKM. The V gene end was trimmed by 3 bases and the J gene end by 3 bases; junction bases not matched to a gene: 8. The CDR3 loop spans 16 amino acids. CDR3 DNA: TGTGCCAGCAGTTTCCCCGGGACAGGGAAAAAAGAGACCCAGTACTTC. Its translation is CASSFPGTGKKETQYF.

The chain combines TRBV5-1 with TRBJ2-1, with 13 bases fitting TRBD2. V shed 4 bases, J shed 10 bases, and the junction held 11 bases outside the gene matches. The CDR3 sequence is 16 residues long. Germline CDR1 SGHRS, CDR2 YFSETQ. DNA of the CDR3: TGCGCCAGCAGCGTACAGACTAGCGGGGGGAGGCGGGAGCAGTTCTTC. Its protein product is CASSVQTSGGRREQFF.

The chain links TRBV25-1 to TRBJ1-1, with 7 positions matching TRBD1. The germline V gene has CDR1 MGHDK and CDR2 SYGVNS. This CDR3 region has 14 residues. Trimming cost V 2 bases and J 3 bases; bases outside gene matches: 3. CDR3 nucleotide sequence: TGTGCCAGCAGTGAACCCAGGGGGGACACTGAAGCTTTCTTT. Amino acid sequence: CASSEPRGDTEAFF.

This chain joins TRBV18 and TRBJ2-7; 9 positions match TRBD1. The CDR3 sequence is 14 residues long. After removal of 3 bases from V and 3 bases from J, the junction contained 3 bases not matched to a gene. Looked up from germline, CDR1 is KGHSH and CDR2 is LQKENI. The CDR3 DNA is TGTGCCAGCTCACCGGACAGGGGAGTCTACGAGCAGTACTTC. Residues: CASSPDRGVYEQYF.

The J gene is TRBJ1-3, the V gene TRBV4-1; no clear D. The CDR3 covers 14 residues. Germline-derived CDR1 and CDR2 are MGHRA and YSYEKL. The V end was cut by 1 base, the J end by 4 bases, with 8 bases between. The chain's CDR3 is CASSQVRQGNTIYF. The CDR3 nucleotides read TGCGCCAGCAGCCAAGTGAGGCAGGGAAACACCATATATTTT.

The chain recombines TRBV28 with TRBJ1-1; D unresolved. CDR1 and CDR2 (germline): MDHEN, SYDVKM. The ends were cut back, 2 bases at V and 11 bases at J, with 21 bases in the middle. The CDR3 length is 15 residues. Here the CDR3 DNA reads TGTGCCAGCAGTTTACCCCCGAGCGGTCTAACAAGGGCTTTCTTT. Protein product: CASSLPPSGLTRAFF.

This chain links TRBV6-2 or TRBV6-3 with TRBJ2-1; TRBD2 agrees at 14 bases. Germline CDR1 reads MNHEY; CDR2 reads SVGEGT. Germline trimming cut 0 bases from V and 7 bases from J; bases unmatched to any gene: 8. The CDR3 runs 18 residues. In DNA form, the CDR3 reads TGTGCCAGCAGTTACTCGCGTCGGGGACTAGCGGGGGAGAATGAGCAGTTCTTC. Its translation: CASSYSRRGLAGENEQFF.

V usage is TRBV7-2 and J usage is TRBJ2-7, with TRBD2 identical over 11 bases. V was pared by 0 bases and J by 0 bases, with 7 bases of the junction left unmatched. Germline V CDR1 and CDR2: SGHTA, FQGNSA. The CDR3 is 18 amino acids. This chain's CDR3 is CASSLASSGGFSSYEQYF. The CDR3 DNA reads TGTGCCAGCAGCTTAGCATCTAGCGGGGGGTTCTCCTCCTACGAGCAGTACTTC.

The gene calls are TRBV5-4 and TRBJ1-2; 7 nucleotides line up with TRBD1. V was clipped by 4 bases and J by 2 bases; unmatched bases: 5. This CDR3 spans 14 amino acids. CDR1 SGHNT and CDR2 YYREEE come from the germline V gene (reference sequence). CDR3 DNA: TGTGCCAGCAGCCAAGGACAGGTCAACTATGGCTACACCTTC. This translates into CASSQGQVNYGYTF.

The chain joins TRBV6-4 to TRBJ1-6; D gene ambiguous. The germline V gene encodes CDR1 MRHNA and CDR2 SNTAGT. The CDR3 consists of 13 residues. The germline V and J ends were trimmed by 2 bases and 7 bases, with 6 bases remaining between them. This chain's CDR3 is CASSDRSNSPLHF. The DNA of the CDR3 is TGTGCCAGCAGTGACAGGAGCAATTCACCCCTCCACTTT.

This chain uses TRBV4-1 with TRBJ2-2, with D possibly TRBD1 on 6 matching bases. Trimming removed 5 bases from V and 2 bases from J, with 12 bases in between. CDR3 length: 15 amino acids. Germline V gene sequence: CDR1 MGHRA, CDR2 YSYEKL. CDR3 protein: CASSVDRTNTGELFF. Written as DNA, the CDR3 is TGCGCCAGCAGCGTCGACAGGACAAACACCGGGGAGCTGTTTTTT.

The rearrangement links TRBV6-4 to TRBJ1-1; TRBD1 agrees at 10 bases. The CDR3 extends over 14 amino acids. V lost 2 bases and J lost 10; bases outside the gene matches: 7. The germline CDR1 and CDR2 sequences are MRHNA and SNTAGT. The CDR3 here is CASSDDRGLYGAFF. CDR3 DNA: TGTGCCAGCAGTGACGACAGGGGGCTTTATGGAGCTTTCTTT.

This chain uses TRBV18 with TRBJ1-5; D unresolved. This CDR3 has 14 residues. Looked up from germline, CDR1 is KGHSH and CDR2 is LQKENI. V shed 1 base and J shed 10 bases, with 14 bases lying between them. The CDR3: CASSPLPTDSPQHF. The DNA of the CDR3 is TGTGCCAGCTCACCACTTCCGACCGACTCACCCCAGCATTTT. The variable domain in full, completed from reference TRBV18 and TRBJ1-5, reads NAGVMQNPRHLVRRRGQEARLRCSPMKGHSHVYWYRQLPEEGLKFMVYLQKENIIDESGMPKERFSAEFPKEGPSILRIQQVVRGDSAAYFCASSPLPTDSPQHFGDGTRLSIL.